A single sample gave rise to the 24 T cell receptor beta chains below, sequenced in a study of early T cells in non-severe SARS-CoV-2 infection. One entry per CDR3 protein results from TCRdb running MiXCR on the 5' RACE reads. The sample records 100,000 to 120,000 distinct CDR3 sequences, 10% to 15% being singletons. This material consisted of whole blood, taken at baseline. All receptors derive from an adult who was a healthcare worker with PCR-confirmed SARS-CoV-2 infection or an uninfected control (not recorded which).

The chain has TRBV30 and TRBJ1-5; D unclear. Trimming removed 1 base at V and 4 bases at J, with 8 bases between. This CDR3 has 13 amino acids. Germline V gene data show CDR1 as GTSNPN and CDR2 as SVGIG (reference sequence). The CDR3 DNA sequence: TGTGCCTGGAGTGGCAGAAATAATCAGCCCCAGCATTTT. It encodes CAWSGRNNQPQHF.

V and J are TRBV29-1 and TRBJ1-1; D remains ambiguous. The CDR3 contains 12 residues. The V gene's germline CDR1 is SQVTM and CDR2 ANQGSEA. Trimming pared 6 bases from V and 9 bases from J, leaving 17 bases between. The DNA for the CDR3 is TGCAGCGTGGCCCCCGGGCGGGGTCAAGCTTTCTTT. Its translation: CSVAPGRGQAFF. The full variable domain, in which reference TRBV29-1 and TRBJ1-1 provide the parts outside the CDR3, is SAVISQKPSRDICQRGTSLTIQCQVDSQVTMMFWYRQQPGQSLTLIATANQGSEATYESGFVIDKFPISRPNLTFSTLTVSNMSPEDSSIYLCSVAPGRGQAFFGQGTRLTVV.

This clonotype was detected only a few times. The J gene is TRBJ1-2, the V gene TRBV7-9; D gene uncertain. With 5 bases removed from V and 4 bases from J, the gap between germline ends came to 14 bases. The CDR3 is made up of 14 amino acids. Germline V CDR1 and CDR2: SEHNR, FQNEAQ (reference sequence). CDR3 in amino acids: CASSRTDRTYGYTF. CDR3 nucleotides: TGTGCCAGCAGCCGGACGGATCGGACCTATGGCTACACCTTC.

The chain uses TRBV20-1 and TRBJ1-6, with 12 positions matching TRBD1. V shed 0 bases and J 9 bases; nucleotides not matched to a gene: 6. The germline CDR1 and CDR2 sequences are DFQATT and SNEGSKA (reference sequence). The CDR3 runs 16 residues. CDR3 in DNA: TGCAGTGCTAGAGATCCCGGGACAGGGGGCTTTTCACCCCTCCACTTT. This translates into CSARDPGTGGFSPLHF.

This clonotype has just a few counts. Relative to the germline gene, one junction end is altered; a read error may explain this. This chain uses TRBV2 with TRBJ2-5; 9 bases are shared with TRBD2. Germline CDR1 and CDR2: SNHLY and FYNNEI. The CDR3 runs to 17 residues. The CDR3 region has the DNA TGTGCCAGCAGGGAAGGTACTCTAGCGGGGAGACAAGAGACCCAGTACTTC. Its translation: CASREGTLAGRQETQYF.

The V call is TRBV7-9, the J call TRBJ2-2; weak D call: TRBD2 (6 bases). This CDR3 comprises 17 residues. V shed 5 bases and J shed 7 bases, with 23 bases lying between them. In germline, CDR1 is SEHNR, CDR2 FQNEAQ (reference sequence). CDR3 bases: TGTGCCAGCAGCCTCACTCCCCTCGGGGGAGGATACGGGGAGCTGTTTTTT. Amino acids: CASSLTPLGGGYGELFF.

Ten or more counts support this clonotype. This chain links TRBV5-1 with TRBJ1-2; possibly TRBD1 for D (5 bases). Germline V lookup: CDR1 SGHRS, CDR2 YFSETQ. CDR3 length: 14 residues. The V end lost 2 bases, the J end lost 4 bases, and 12 bases lay between the germline ends. The CDR3 sequence: CASSLGTGGYGYTF. The CDR3 DNA reads as TGCGCCAGCAGCTTAGGGACGGGCGGCTATGGCTACACCTTC.

Many counts were recorded for this clonotype. The chain links TRBV12-3 or TRBV12-4 to TRBJ2-5; D call uncertain. The CDR3 is 13 amino acids. The V and J ends lost 6 bases and 1 base respectively, with 9 bases between them. The CDR3 sequence: CASSPRVQETQYF. DNA of the CDR3: TGTGCCAGCAGCCCCCGCGTCCAAGAGACCCAGTACTTC.

This clonotype was detected many times. V is TRBV20-1 and J is TRBJ2-7, with TRBD2 matching over 12 bases. Per the germline V gene, CDR1 is DFQATT and CDR2 is SNEGSKA (reference sequence). The CDR3 loop spans 14 amino acids. Unmatched junction bases numbered 7, after V lost 5 bases and J lost 5 bases. CDR3 protein: CSAPLAGGPDEQYF. The CDR3 nucleotides read TGCAGTGCTCCTCTAGCGGGGGGGCCTGACGAGCAGTACTTC.

The DNA of the CDR3 is TGCAGCGTACCCGGAACCGTCAGTAACACGTACAATGAGCAGTTCTTC. Residues: CSVPGTVSNTYNEQFF. This chain joins TRBV29-1 and TRBJ2-1; D is unclear. CDR1 and CDR2 from the germline V gene are SQVTM and ANQGSEA. This CDR3 is 16 amino acids long. V shed 6 bases and J shed 4 bases, with 22 bases lying between them.

There are many counts of this clonotype. This sequence joins TRBV5-1 and TRBJ2-1; D might be TRBD2 (6 bases). V shed 4 bases and J shed 3 bases, with 20 bases lying between them. CDR1 is SGHRS, CDR2 YFSETQ, per germline. The CDR3 contains 17 residues. The CDR3 nucleotides are TGCGCCAGCAGCAGCCACCCCCCGCGGGGAGACTACAATGAGCAGTTCTTC. The encoded protein is CASSSHPPRGDYNEQFF. The full variable domain, completed using reference TRBV5-1 and TRBJ2-1, is KAGVTQTPRYLIKTRGQQVTLSCSPISGHRSVSWYQQTPGQGLQFLFEYFSETQRNKGNFPGRFSGRQFSNSRSEMNVSTLELGDSALYLCASSSHPPRGDYNEQFFGPGTRLTVL.

V gene TRBV6-1 combines with J gene TRBJ2-3; a weak D match, TRBD2 (6 bases). Germline V lookup: CDR1 MNHNS, CDR2 SASEGT. The CDR3 sequence is 14 residues long. V was trimmed by 11 bases and J by 2 bases, leaving 17 bases between them. The CDR3 DNA is TGTGCCGGACTACAGGACCGGTTCACAGATACGCAGTATTTT. Translated, it gives CAGLQDRFTDTQYF.

The V and J genes are TRBV6-1 and TRBJ1-5; D remains ambiguous. Germline values: CDR1 MNHNS, CDR2 SASEGT. The ends were cut back, 6 bases at V and 1 base at J, with 13 bases in the middle. The CDR3 extends over 15 amino acids. In DNA, the CDR3 is TGTGCCAGCAGGCCTTTGGGCAGCAGCAATCAGCCCCAGCATTTT. It yields the protein CASRPLGSSNQPQHF.

The gene calls are TRBV12-3 or TRBV12-4 and TRBJ2-7; D is unresolved. The CDR3 has 15 residues. Trimming stripped 0 bases from V and 5 bases from J, with 14 bases between. The CDR3 sequence: CASSLAPQFLDEQYF. The DNA for the CDR3 is TGTGCCAGCAGTTTAGCCCCGCAATTCCTGGACGAGCAGTACTTC.

This clonotype was seen many times. Sequence at one end of the junction differs from germline and may be a read error. The chain employs TRBV5-1 and TRBJ2-5; D is unresolved. Germline V lookup: CDR1 SGHRS, CDR2 YFSETQ. The CDR3 has 11 residues. CDR3 nucleotides: TGTGCCAGCTCAGTCCAAGAGACCCAGTACTTC. Its translation is CASSVQETQYF.

This clonotype has a handful of counts. The chain employs TRBV6-6 and TRBJ2-7, with 14 positions matching TRBD2. V was pared by 6 bases and J by 3 bases, with 13 bases of the junction left unmatched. CDR3 length equals 18 residues. CDR1 and CDR2 from the germline V gene are MNHNY and SVGAGI (reference sequence). Here the CDR3 DNA reads TGTGCCAGCAGGCCTGGACCGGGACTAGCGGGAGCCGGCTACGAGCAGTACTTC. Translation: CASRPGPGLAGAGYEQYF.

The table lists this clonotype with many counts. The chain is built from TRBV6-6 and TRBJ1-1; 8 bases line up with TRBD1. J lost 10 bases, V lost 1 base, and 8 bases had no gene match. This CDR3 comprises 14 residues. Per germline, CDR1 MNHNY and CDR2 SVGAGI (reference sequence). CDR3 sequence (DNA): TGTGCCAGCAGTTACTTCCAGGGACAGGTGGGAGCTTTCTTT. Its translation is CASSYFQGQVGAFF.

In this sample, this clonotype turned up many times. The chain couples TRBV19 to TRBJ2-3; TRBD2 matches at 10 bases. The CDR3 covers 16 residues. The germline V gene encodes CDR1 LNHDA and CDR2 SQIVND (reference sequence). Trimming removed 3 bases from V and 2 bases from J; junction bases left unmatched: 5. The CDR3 reads CASSIRAGGFTDTQYF. In DNA, the CDR3 is TGTGCCAGTAGTATCAGAGCGGGAGGGTTCACAGATACGCAGTATTTT.

This clonotype was observed many times. The chain carries TRBV2 and TRBJ2-7; D not certain. The CDR3 runs 10 residues. V was clipped by 8 bases and J by 2 bases, with 4 bases between them. Per the germline V gene, CDR1 is SNHLY and CDR2 is FYNNEI. CDR3 DNA sequence: TGTGCCAGCGGCCCCTACGAGCAGTACTTC. It codes for CASGPYEQYF. Filled out from reference TRBV2 and TRBJ2-7, the complete variable domain reads EPEVTQTPSHQVTQMGQEVILRCVPISNHLYFYWYRQILGQKVEFLVSFYNNEISEKSEIFDDQFSVERPDGSNFTLKIRSTKLEDSAMYFCASGPYEQYFGPGTRLTVT.

This clonotype was observed a handful of times. The rearrangement links TRBV3-1 to TRBJ1-1; D ambiguous. The CDR3 is 15 residues long. Germline CDR1 LGHDT, CDR2 YNNKEL (reference sequence). The germline V and J ends were trimmed by 7 bases and 4 bases, with 19 bases remaining between them. The CDR3 loop reads CASTPRRTQGTEAFF. DNA for the CDR3: TGTGCCAGCACACCAAGAAGGACCCAAGGCACTGAAGCTTTCTTT. Variable domain in full (rest from reference TRBV3-1 and TRBJ1-1): DTAVSQTPKYLVTQMGNDKSIKCEQNLGHDTMYWYKQDSKKFLKIMFSYNNKELIINETVPNRFSPKSPDKAHLNLHINSLELGDSAVYFCASTPRRTQGTEAFFGQGTRLTVV.

The V call is TRBV28, the J call TRBJ2-3; 7 bases fit TRBD2. The CDR3 sequence is 16 residues long. Germline values: CDR1 MDHEN, CDR2 SYDVKM. V gave up 3 bases and J gave up 5 bases; unmatched junction bases: 11. CDR3 loop: CASSFEGSGVGDTQYF. DNA of the CDR3: TGTGCCAGCAGTTTCGAGGGGAGCGGGGTTGGAGATACGCAGTATTTT.

This clonotype was recorded a few times. This sequence joins TRBV7-2 and TRBJ2-3; TRBD1 aligns across 9 bases. CDR1 is SGHTA, CDR2 FQGNSA, per germline. V was pared by 2 bases and J by 0 bases, with 12 bases of the junction left unmatched. The CDR3 has 19 residues. The chain's CDR3 is CASSLSRVQGALSTDTQYF. The CDR3 nucleotides are TGTGCCAGCAGCTTATCGCGAGTACAGGGGGCTTTGAGCACAGATACGCAGTATTTT.

This chain links TRBV6-5 with TRBJ2-7; D might be TRBD1 (6 bases). The germline V and J ends were trimmed by 6 bases and 0 bases, with 15 bases remaining between them. This CDR3 contains 15 residues. Germline lookup yields CDR1 MNHEY and CDR2 SVGAGI. CDR3 sequence (DNA): TGTGCCAGCAGCCTACAGGGAATGGGCTCCTACGAGCAGTACTTC. Protein: CASSLQGMGSYEQYF.

The chain is built from TRBV6-4 and TRBJ1-2, with 8 bases identical to TRBD1. The length of the CDR3 is 15 residues. Germline CDR1 is MRHNA and CDR2 is SNTAGT. V gave up 3 bases and J gave up 4 bases; unmatched junction bases: 7. Written as DNA, the CDR3 is TGTGCCAGCAGTGAGAGACAGGGGTCGGCCTATGGCTACACCTTC. Its protein product is CASSERQGSAYGYTF.